This T cell receptor beta chain was retrieved from a study of T cells in Graves' hyperthyroidism and ophthalmopathy. The investigators amplified TCR beta CDR3 regions from RNA transcripts. Primed by the HTBI set, a first-round RT-PCR was run on the TCR CDR3. Each CDR3 protein gets one entry after TCRdb re-called the multiplex PCR reads with MiXCR. Among approximately 350,000 distinct CDR3 sequences, approximately 16% were seen once, and the ten largest hold about 20%. V was trimmed by 1 base and J by 4 bases, leaving 15 bases between them. This CDR3 has 16 residues. The clonotype originates from a woman aged 55-70 years with Graves' ophthalmopathy. V and J are TRBV12-3 or TRBV12-4 and TRBJ2-3; D is unresolved. Sequencing used blood. The DNA of the CDR3 is TGTGCCAGCAGTTTAGAATCCAGCGTATACGCAGATACGCAGTATTTT. Its translation is CASSLESSVYADTQYF.